This T cell receptor (beta chain) emerged from a study of immune cell composition in non-small cell lung cancer (dated by TCRdb to 2017 to 2019). Background for the entire study: Histologic subtype was assigned using H&E plus p63, CK5, Napsin A and TTF-1 immunohistochemistry, mainly lung adenocarcinoma or squamous cell carcinoma. In supplementary cohort #1, which comprised around 11 lung adenocarcinoma cases, paired tumour/lung TCR-beta sequencing was performed and TIL populations were generated so that tumour reactivity could be assessed. The subtype comparisons left out a handful of tumour specimens with TCR-beta data because those specimens were rare histological subtypes. TCR-beta sequencing from Adaptive Biotechnologies was done on 34 paired sets of NSCLC tumour and non-adjacent lung specimens and on over 25 tumour-only specimens. What the authors observed across the whole study: The reactivity cohort contained only 9 to 10 cases, and the tumour-reactive clones were not shown to have sequences in common with the dominant in vivo tumour-associated clones. Tumour-associated clones >0.5% occurred in nearly half of NSCLC cases: around a third of adenocarcinomas versus 75% to 80% of squamous carcinomas. Smoking pack-years did not significantly correlate with tumour TCR-beta clonality. Top 10 clone scores and productive clonality were significantly higher in lung squamous cell carcinoma than in lung adenocarcinoma tumours. Across around 10 adenocarcinoma cases, TIL tumour reactivity correlated strongly with maximal tumour-associated clone frequency but not with overall clonality.

V ends up 6 bases short and J 2 bases short, with an unmatched junction base count of 9. The CDR3 runs 16 residues from the cysteine to the phenylalanine. Only CDR3 DNA is held: 48 bases, read in frame from base 1. A two-step multiplex PCR amplified TCR-beta CDR3 regions from genomic DNA, and the second step of the PCR added Illumina-compatible adaptors. TCR-beta immunosequencing was performed on an Illumina platform as a commercial immunoSEQ service. In the source study's methods: Repertoires were described by productive clonality and by Top 10 Clones, which is the percentage of T-cell templates coming from the ten most frequent sequences. Productive clonality ranged from 0 to 1, with 1 indicating a monoclonal population. Using log10 scatter plots, tumour-associated clones were identified as sequences that made up at least 0.1% of tumour T-cell templates yet were absent from the matched non-adjacent lung. Analyses were done in GraphPad Prism7 and R, with Student's t-tests for two-group comparisons, ANOVA for stages, and linear regression for relationships. Not all clones reach the TCRdb copy of this immuneACCESS table, which keeps in-frame sequences only. Checked studies attribute under half of the gap to unresolved V genes and leave the rest unexplained. D and trimming come from the DNA, and the V and J calls and clone size come from that table. The sample table holds about 14,000 clones, of which roughly 73% were seen once. Of the sample, approximately 14% falls within the top ten clones.

Points on this clone: Its antigen target is currently unknown. Base qualities are missing; no much larger clone stands one base away.

Genomic DNA was isolated with the QIAamp DNA kit from frozen aliquots of single-cell suspensions that had not been sorted. Tumour samples were surgically resected non-small cell lung cancer tissue. Tissues were received within 2 hours of resection and processed immediately into single-cell suspensions. Tissue was broken up mechanically, digested enzymatically with DNase I, collagenase I and hyaluronidase for 30 to 35 minutes at 37 degrees C, and then filtered and RBC-lysed. Material: lung tumor tissue. The source of this sequence is a human donor with non-small cell lung cancer. The chain is assembled from TRBV23-1 and TRBJ1-5, with 8 central nucleotides matching TRBD1. TRBV23-1 is marked as an open reading frame, function uncertain. The DNA sequence is given as TGCGCCAGCAGCCAGAGGACAGGGATTGGCAATCAGCCCCAGCATTTT. Its amino acids are CASSQRTGIGNQPQHF.